The 4 T cell receptor beta chains below were found in one sample sequenced in a study of T-cell reconstitution after alpha-beta-depleted transplantation in children. A library of TCRbeta sequences, prepared with unique molecular identifiers, was generated. TCRdb re-called the PCR reads through MiXCR, storing one row per CDR3 protein. The data hold about 350,000 distinct CDR3 sequences, with less than 15% observed a single time. This sample comprised PBMCs, obtained from the stem cell graft. The receptor source for this set is a human donor who donated a stem cell graft to a child with Fanconi anemia.

This clonotype was seen more than once but under ten times. This chain links TRBV5-5 with TRBJ2-7, with D unclear. Looked up from germline, CDR1 is SGHKS and CDR2 is YYEKEE (reference sequence). The V and J ends lost 0 bases and 1 base respectively, with 11 bases between them. The CDR3 is 15 residues long. Written as DNA, the CDR3 is TGTGCCAGCAGCTTGGAGTTCGCGGTATCCTACGAGCAGTACGTC. Protein product: CASSLEFAVSYEQYV.

The V gene is TRBV5-1, the J gene TRBJ2-1; 9 bases map to TRBD1. The CDR3 spans 15 residues. Germline trimming cut 0 bases from V and 2 bases from J; bases unmatched to any gene: 0. Germline lookup yields CDR1 SGHRS and CDR2 YFSETQ. The CDR3 nucleotides read TGCGCCAGCAGCTTGGGGGACAGGGCCTACAATGAGCAGTTCTTC. This gives the protein CASSLGDRAYNEQFF. The entire variable domain, with the rest obtained from reference TRBV5-1 and TRBJ2-1, is as follows: KAGVTQTPRYLIKTRGQQVTLSCSPISGHRSVSWYQQTPGQGLQFLFEYFSETQRNKGNFPGRFSGRQFSNSRSEMNVSTLELGDSALYLCASSLGDRAYNEQFFGPGTRLTVL.

This clonotype was seen a handful of times. The chain links TRBV11-1 to TRBJ2-2; the match to TRBD2 covers 13 bases. The CDR3 sequence is 15 residues long. The germline gives CDR1 SGHAT, CDR2 FQDESV (reference sequence). V lost 5 bases to trimming and J lost 9 bases; unmatched junction nucleotides: 6. Here the CDR3 DNA reads TGTGCCAGCAGCGGTGGACTAGCGGGGGCGAGGGAGCTGTTTTTT. This encodes CASSGGLAGARELFF.

Only a few counts were recorded for this clonotype. A much larger clone differs by one base, so this may be a read error. The V and J genes are TRBV9 and TRBJ2-2; D uncertain. The germline V gene encodes CDR1 SGDLS and CDR2 YYNGEE. Deletions cut 0 bases from V and 3 bases from J, with 3 bases between. The CDR3 is made up of 13 amino acids. CDR3 region: CASSVGDTGELFF. In nucleotides, the CDR3 is TGTGCCAGCAGCGTAGGGGACACCGGGGAGCTGTTTTTT. The full variable domain, rest sourced from reference TRBV9 and TRBJ2-2, is DSGVTQTPKHLITATGQRVTLRCSPRSGDLSVYWYQQSLDQGLQFLIQYYNGEERAKGNILERFSAQQFPDLHSELNLSSLELGDSALYFCASSVGDTGELFFGEGSRLTVL.